Below, one T cell receptor (beta chain) is given with its context. Its antigen is not known. Assay: immunoSEQ multiplex PCR; the TCRdb copy retains only in-frame clones and omits some. Of 100,000 to 150,000 clones listed, around 93% are singletons. These data come from a study of T cell responses to AZD1222 COVID-19 vaccine. Pooling was applied to second doses at about 4 or about 12 weeks. Study-wide results and limits: Once two AZD1222 doses were given, Spike-specific TCR breadth and depth went up. Donors, mostly white British, included more females; clonal diversity was possibly underestimated.

The CDR3 loop spans 14 amino acids. CDR1 and CDR2 from the germline V gene are MDHEN and SYDVKM. Trimming took 6 bases from V and 5 from J, leaving 16 bases between them. This rearrangement joins TRBV28 to TRBJ1-2; D gene unclear. This TCR was recovered from an adult who received the AZD1222 COVID-19 vaccine. Sequenced here: peripheral blood, sampled 28 days after the second AZD1222 dose. CDR3 nucleotide sequence: TGTGCCAGCAGAACCCTCCAGAGTGGGTATGGCTACACCTTC. This codes for CASRTLQSGYGYTF.